This note documents a single T cell receptor beta chain sequence. What it recognizes is unknown. The sample originates from a study of cytomegalovirus exposure and HLA in healthy donors. PCR was performed using 60 Vbeta and 13 Jbeta primers. Profiling relied on immunoSEQ multiplex PCR, and the TCRdb table lists in-frame clones only, not all of them. Among around 96,000 clones, roughly three fifths were seen once, and the ten largest hold 2.5% to 3.5%. Study conclusions and caveats: TCR beta chain V- and J-gene trimming was linked, in a later analysis, to a missense variant in DCLRE1C.

V lost 6 bases and J lost 7; bases outside the gene matches: 11. The CDR3 spans 15 residues. Germline V lookup: CDR1 MDHEN, CDR2 SYDVKM. V usage is TRBV28 and J usage is TRBJ1-1; TRBD1 aligns across 10 bases. The receptor was isolated from a man between 60 and 70 years old in good health and CMV-seronegative. Sample: PBMCs. For the CDR3, the DNA is TGTGCCAGCAGGGAGTTTTACCGGGACAGGGGTGAAGCTTTCTTT. The encoded protein is CASREFYRDRGEAFF.